Below, 28 T cell receptor beta chains from the same sample are listed, as sequenced in a study of T-cell memory formation after mild COVID-19. TCRdb independently ran MiXCR on the 5' RACE reads; one entry per CDR3 protein. The top ten hold roughly an eighth of the sample, which has around 370,000 distinct CDR3 sequences, approximately 21% seen once. Sequencing was performed on PBMCs or a T cell subset sorted from them (not recorded which). The origin of the receptors is an adult woman who had mild COVID-19 (a few samples of this study predate the infection). Cell type and time point are not known.

This clonotype was seen a handful of times. The J gene is TRBJ1-2, the V gene TRBV6-5; tentative D call: TRBD1 (6 bases). Between the trimmed V and J ends, which lost 0 bases and 8 bases, there was a span of 13 bases. CDR1 and CDR2 from the germline V gene are MNHEY and SVGAGI. CDR3 length: 14 residues. The CDR3 loop is CASSYSTDGQGYTF. The DNA for the CDR3 is TGTGCCAGCAGTTACTCGACGGACGGACAGGGCTACACCTTC.

The chain employs TRBV7-8 and TRBJ2-5; D is unclear. CDR1 SGHVS and CDR2 FQNEAQ come from the germline V gene. CDR3 size: 13 residues. V lost 1 base to trimming and J lost 2 bases, with 5 bases between them. CDR3 amino acids: CASSLDQQETQYF. Here the CDR3 DNA reads TGTGCCAGCAGCTTAGATCAACAAGAGACCCAGTACTTC.

The chain links TRBV12-3 or TRBV12-4 to TRBJ1-2; D perhaps matches TRBD1 (5 bases). CDR3 length: 16 amino acids. The V gene lost 5 bases and the J gene lost 2 bases, with 18 bases spanning the gap. The CDR3 sequence: CASSPPGTLRNYGYTF. The CDR3 DNA reads TGTGCCAGCAGTCCACCTGGGACCCTAAGGAACTATGGCTACACCTTC.

V and J are TRBV7-8 and TRBJ2-5, with 7 positions matching TRBD2. This CDR3 has 15 residues. Germline V gene sequence: CDR1 SGHVS, CDR2 FQNEAQ. J was trimmed by 5 bases and V by 5 bases; bases with no gene match: 11. CDR3: CASSLNVRREETQYF. The DNA for the CDR3 is TGTGCCAGCAGCCTCAATGTAAGGCGGGAGGAGACCCAGTACTTC.

This clonotype was seen only a few times. The chain recombines TRBV30 with TRBJ2-5; 11 bases align to TRBD1. The V segment lost 2 bases and the J segment 3 bases; nucleotides outside the gene matches: 2. The CDR3 loop spans 14 amino acids. Germline CDR1 and CDR2: GTSNPN and SVGIG (reference sequence). The CDR3 DNA reads as TGTGCCTGGAGTACGGGACAGGGGGAAGAGACCCAGTACTTC. Protein product: CAWSTGQGEETQYF.

This clonotype has a count of ten or more. The chain uses TRBV13 and TRBJ2-1; no definite D call. The CDR3 contains 16 residues. The germline gives CDR1 PRHDT, CDR2 FYEKMQ (reference sequence). Trimming removed 1 base from V and 1 base from J, with 11 bases in between. DNA of the CDR3: TGTGCCAGCAGCTTAGATCCGGTGAGATCCTACAATGAGCAGTTCTTC. Encoded protein: CASSLDPVRSYNEQFF. The whole variable domain, filled in from reference TRBV13 and TRBJ2-1, reads AAGVIQSPRHLIKEKRETATLKCYPIPRHDTVYWYQQGPGQDPQFLISFYEKMQSDKGSIPDRFSAQQFSDYHSELNMSSLELGDSALYFCASSLDPVRSYNEQFFGPGTRLTVL.

The J gene is TRBJ1-2, the V gene TRBV29-1, with TRBD1 matching 8 bases. Germline V lookup: CDR1 SQVTM, CDR2 ANQGSEA. CDR3 length: 12 residues. With 7 bases clipped from V and 6 bases from J, the junction kept 7 bases outside the gene matches. CDR3 sequence reads: CSARTGTDGYTF. The CDR3 DNA is TGCAGCGCTCGGACAGGGACCGATGGCTACACCTTC.

This clonotype was counted a few times. CDR3 DNA: TGCGCCAGCAGCCGGACAGGGTCCGCCGAGCAGTACTTC. Its protein product is CASSRTGSAEQYF. The J gene is TRBJ2-7, the V gene TRBV5-1; TRBD1 matches 8 bases. Germline V CDR1 and CDR2: SGHRS, YFSETQ. The CDR3 covers 13 residues. The V gene end was trimmed by 4 bases and the J gene end by 6 bases; junction bases not matched to a gene: 6.

The rearrangement links TRBV2 to TRBJ2-7; D gene unclear. The V gene lost 2 bases and the J gene lost 5 bases, with 7 bases spanning the gap. Germline CDR1 SNHLY, CDR2 FYNNEI. The CDR3 runs 12 residues. The CDR3 sequence: CASSEPFHEQYF. CDR3 DNA: TGTGCCAGCAGTGAACCGTTCCACGAGCAGTACTTC.

This chain uses TRBV12-3 or TRBV12-4 with TRBJ1-1; maybe TRBD1 (5 bases). V lost 2 bases and J lost 1, with 11 bases in between. The CDR3 spans 15 residues. CDR3 in amino acids: CASSLFRGANTEAFF. The CDR3, as DNA: TGTGCCAGCAGTTTATTTCGCGGGGCGAACACTGAAGCTTTCTTT.

The rearrangement joins TRBV10-3 to TRBJ2-3; 8 positions match TRBD2. The V segment lost 7 bases and the J segment 0 bases; nucleotides outside the gene matches: 3. Germline V gives CDR1 ENHRY, CDR2 SYGVKD. CDR3 length: 14 amino acids. Here the CDR3 reads CAINQRESTDTQYF. The CDR3 bases are TGTGCCATCAACCAGCGGGAGAGCACAGATACGCAGTATTTT.

This clonotype was observed a handful of times. The V gene is TRBV15, the J gene TRBJ2-2, with D uncertain. The germline V gene has CDR1 LNHNV and CDR2 YYDKDF (reference sequence). The CDR3 runs 14 residues. Trimming removed 0 bases from V and 7 bases from J, with 9 bases in between. The CDR3 loop is CATSRDEPGGELFF. The CDR3 DNA sequence: TGTGCCACCAGCAGAGATGAGCCGGGCGGGGAGCTGTTTTTT.

The chain couples TRBV3-1 to TRBJ1-1; 8 nucleotides match TRBD1. The germline gives CDR1 LGHDT, CDR2 YNNKEL (reference sequence). CDR3 length equals 15 residues. With 1 base clipped from V and 4 bases from J, the junction kept 5 bases outside the gene matches. DNA for the CDR3: TGTGCCAGCAGCCAAGCCGAAACAGGGGGCACTGAAGCTTTCTTT. Amino acid sequence: CASSQAETGGTEAFF.

This clonotype was observed a few times. V usage is TRBV6-1 and J usage is TRBJ2-7; D possibly corresponds to TRBD2 (6 bases). The CDR3 has 13 residues. Germline V gene lookup returns CDR1 MNHNS and CDR2 SASEGT. Trimming stripped 6 bases from V and 6 bases from J, with 15 bases between. CDR3 loop: CASRATGVGEQYF. The CDR3 DNA is TGTGCCAGCAGGGCCACGGGGGTCGGCGAGCAGTACTTC.

V is TRBV12-3 or TRBV12-4 and J is TRBJ1-1; 8 bases match TRBD1. After removal of 7 bases from V and 6 bases from J, the junction contained 7 bases not matched to a gene. This CDR3 has 13 amino acids. The CDR3 is CASTKGQGSEAFF. CDR3 nucleotide sequence: TGTGCCAGCACCAAAGGACAGGGCTCTGAAGCTTTCTTT.

This clonotype has only one observation. The chain is built from TRBV12-3 or TRBV12-4 and TRBJ1-2; 9 bases align to TRBD1. The CDR3 totals 15 residues. Germline trimming cut 5 bases from V and 4 bases from J; bases unmatched to any gene: 8. The DNA of the CDR3 is TGTGCCAGCAGTAAGGAGACAGGGGGAGGCTATGGCTACACCTTC. Translated: CASSKETGGGYGYTF.

The gene calls are TRBV7-8 and TRBJ2-7; D gene uncertain. V shed 1 base and J shed 6 bases, with 7 bases lying between them. The germline CDR1 and CDR2 sequences are SGHVS and FQNEAQ. There are 12 residues in the CDR3. CDR3 bases: TGTGCCAGCAGCTTAGTGGCCTTCGAGCAGTACTTC. It yields the protein CASSLVAFEQYF.

This clonotype was recorded a few times. The rearrangement joins TRBV24-1 to TRBJ2-7; 8 positions match TRBD1. Germline V lookup: CDR1 KGHDR, CDR2 SFDVKD. The length of the CDR3 is 15 residues. Unmatched junction bases numbered 5, after V lost 3 bases and J lost 2 bases. CDR3 loop: CATSDGTGAPYEQYF. DNA for the CDR3: TGTGCCACCAGTGATGGGACAGGCGCCCCCTACGAGCAGTACTTC.

The chain has TRBV6-1 and TRBJ2-7; D gene unclear. This CDR3 region has 12 residues. V dropped 6 bases and J dropped 7 bases, with 13 bases sitting between them. Per the germline V gene, CDR1 is MNHNS and CDR2 is SASEGT. CDR3 region: CASRSPIWEQYF. Here the CDR3 DNA reads TGTGCCAGCAGGAGCCCGATTTGGGAGCAGTACTTC.

The J gene is TRBJ2-7, the V gene TRBV15; D may be TRBD2 (6 bases). Germline V gene lookup returns CDR1 LNHNV and CDR2 YYDKDF (reference sequence). The ends were cut back, 3 bases at V and 4 bases at J, with 13 bases in the middle. There are 14 residues in the CDR3. The CDR3 DNA reads TGTGCCACCAGCAGGGAGGGAATCGGTTACGAGCAGTACTTC. Its protein product is CATSREGIGYEQYF.

The J gene is TRBJ2-5, the V gene TRBV7-2; 8 bases align to TRBD1. This CDR3 has 14 residues. CDR1 is SGHTA, CDR2 FQGNSA, per germline. Trimming removed 5 bases from V and 5 bases from J; junction bases left unmatched: 7. CDR3: CASSRTGLGETQYF. Here the CDR3 DNA reads TGTGCCAGCAGCAGGACAGGGCTGGGGGAGACCCAGTACTTC.

The chain joins TRBV6-5 to TRBJ1-1; no firm D call. Per the germline V gene, CDR1 is MNHEY and CDR2 is SVGAGI. The CDR3 is 13 residues long. Trimming removed 2 bases from V and 7 bases from J, with 11 bases in between. The CDR3: CASSYAGSDEAFF. The CDR3 DNA follows: TGTGCCAGCAGTTACGCAGGTAGCGATGAAGCTTTCTTT.

The chain joins TRBV29-1 to TRBJ2-1; D possibly corresponds to TRBD2 (6 bases). The V gene's germline CDR1 is SQVTM and CDR2 ANQGSEA. V lost 2 bases and J lost 13, with 15 bases in between. CDR3 length: 12 residues. CDR3 DNA: TGCAGCGTTGAAAAGGCGGGGCACGAACAGTTCTTC. Residues: CSVEKAGHEQFF.

The sample holds one count of this clonotype. CDR3 in amino acids: CASRDAAGNTGELFF. The CDR3 DNA is TGTGCCAGCCGGGATGCTGCAGGGAACACCGGGGAGCTGTTTTTT. The J gene is TRBJ2-2, the V gene TRBV18, with D perhaps TRBD2 (5 bases). Germline V gives CDR1 KGHSH, CDR2 LQKENI. V lost 8 bases and J lost 1, with 14 bases in between. This CDR3 region has 15 residues.

The V and J genes are TRBV20-1 and TRBJ2-7; TRBD1 matches 7 bases. Germline lookup yields CDR1 DFQATT and CDR2 SNEGSKA (reference sequence). The trim removed 6 bases at V and 2 bases at J, leaving 10 bases unmatched. This CDR3 is built from 14 residues. The CDR3 loop reads CSAIVARGTYEQYF. The CDR3 DNA is TGCAGTGCCATAGTTGCCAGGGGGACCTACGAGCAGTACTTC.

This clonotype was counted between two and nine times. This chain's CDR3 is CASSRSPGDTQYF. The CDR3 coding sequence is TGTGCCAGCAGTAGGTCCCCGGGAGATACGCAGTATTTT. The chain has TRBV27 and TRBJ2-3; D call uncertain. With 5 bases removed from V and 5 bases from J, the gap between germline ends came to 11 bases. This CDR3 is 13 amino acids long. Germline-derived CDR1 and CDR2 are MNHEY and SMNVEV (reference sequence).

This clonotype came up many times. V is TRBV4-3 and J is TRBJ2-1; TRBD2 aligns across 11 bases. Germline CDR1 is LGHNA and CDR2 is YSLEER. With 4 bases clipped from V and 5 bases from J, the junction kept 31 bases outside the gene matches. There are 24 residues in the CDR3. The CDR3 region has the DNA TGCGCCAGCAGCCGCCGAACCCCCGCACTAGCGGGAGTAGAACGGAGCTGGGGCCACAATGAGCAGTTCTTC. Protein: CASSRRTPALAGVERSWGHNEQFF.

The rearrangement joins TRBV7-9 to TRBJ2-1, with D hard to call. The CDR3 has 12 residues. Germline CDR1 SEHNR, CDR2 FQNEAQ (reference sequence). V gave up 8 bases and J gave up 9 bases, with 14 bases separating them. The chain's CDR3 is CASGFGSSEQFF. The CDR3, as DNA: TGTGCCAGCGGATTTGGGTCGAGTGAGCAGTTCTTC. Full variable domain (rest looked up from reference TRBV7-9 and TRBJ2-1): DTGVSQNPRHKITKRGQNVTFRCDPISEHNRLYWYRQTLGQGPEFLTYFQNEAQLEKSRLLSDRFSAERPKGSFSTLEIQRTEQGDSAMYLCASGFGSSEQFFGPGTRLTVL.